The 4 T cell receptor beta chains below were found in one sample sequenced in a study of blood T cells in healthy people across ages. A second PCR of 7 to 11 cycles used a sample-barcoded 5' primer and a J-beta primer mix. TCRdb re-called the 5' RACE reads through MiXCR, storing one row per CDR3 protein. The sample gives approximately 670,000 distinct CDR3 sequences, around 41% of which show up once; around 30% is in the top ten. The sample was blood. The receptors were sampled from an elderly man in good health.

The V gene is TRBV5-1, the J gene TRBJ2-1, with 8 bases identical to TRBD1. There are 15 residues in the CDR3. V lost 1 base, J lost 5 bases, and 5 bases stayed unmatched. Germline-derived CDR1 and CDR2 are SGHRS and YFSETQ. This CDR3 is CASSLMGQEHNEQFF. The CDR3 nucleotides are TGCGCCAGCAGCTTGATGGGACAGGAACACAATGAGCAGTTCTTC.

This clonotype turned up a few times. This chain links TRBV20-1 with TRBJ2-5; TRBD1 might be the D (6 bases). The CDR3 extends over 13 amino acids. Germline loops: CDR1 DFQATT, CDR2 SNEGSKA (reference sequence). The CDR3 reads CLATGTLGKTQYF. CDR3 nucleotides: TGCCTGGCAACCGGGACACTAGGGAAGACCCAGTACTTC.

This clonotype has just a few counts. This chain joins TRBV2 and TRBJ1-5, with D possibly matching TRBD1 (5 bases). The CDR3 is 14 residues long. The germline gives CDR1 SNHLY, CDR2 FYNNEI. The V and J ends lost 5 bases and 15 bases respectively, with 23 bases between them. CDR3 sequence reads: CASSFRREGSKWHF. CDR3 DNA: TGTGCCAGCAGTTTCCGGAGAGAGGGGAGCAAGTGGCATTTT.

This clonotype occurred a few times. This chain uses TRBV20-1 with TRBJ2-5, with D perhaps assigned TRBD1 or TRBD2 (6 bases each). Per the germline V gene, CDR1 is DFQATT and CDR2 is SNEGSKA (reference sequence). CDR3 size: 14 residues. V was pared by 3 bases and J by 4 bases, with 15 bases between. DNA for the CDR3: TGCAGTGCTAGCACCGGGGGCCCTACAGAGACCCAGTACTTC. Translating it yields CSASTGGPTETQYF.